This is a list of T cell receptor beta chains from one sample in a study of tumor and adjacent non-tumor tissue in lung cancer. TCRdb reprocessed the multiplex PCR reads via MiXCR and lists one record per CDR3 protein. This table has approximately 120,000 distinct CDR3 sequences, roughly 77% appearing once. The sample comprised lung tumor tissue. The receptors were gathered from a woman in her sixties or seventies with non-small cell lung cancer. Each CDR3 is given with its conserved first and last residue. D genes are given only for firm matches. Size is stated for part of the rows, as once, few or many counts, or as a class when the clone is expanded.

-	TRBJ2-1	-	TRBV20-1	CSARDGRVHNEQFF	TGCAGTGCTAGAGATGGGAGAGTCCACAATGAGCAGTTCTTC
-	TRBJ1-4	-	TRBV11-2	CASSQIVTRRSEKLFF	TGTGCCAGCAGCCAAATAGTTACCCGGAGGAGTGAAAAACTGTTTTTT
few	TRBJ2-3	TRBD2	TRBV7-2	CASSLYLASGTPSTDTQYF	TGTGCCAGCAGCTTATACCTGGCTAGCGGGACACCTAGCACAGATACGCAGTATTTT
-	TRBJ1-2	-	TRBV11-1	CASSSQGPFYDFTF	TGTGCCAGCAGCTCACAGGGCCCGTTCTATGACTTCACCTTC
-	TRBJ1-2	-	TRBV2	CASSEGRGGGYTF	TGTGCCAGCAGTGAAGGAAGGGGGGGTGGCTACACCTTC
-	TRBJ2-2	-	TRBV20-1	CSARETRDTGELFF	TGCAGTGCTAGAGAGACAAGAGACACCGGGGAGCTGTTTTTT
-	TRBJ2-1	TRBD2	TRBV6-1	CASSTTSGRVDEQFF	TGTGCCAGTAGCACGACTAGCGGGAGGGTCGATGAGCAGTTCTTC
-	TRBJ1-5	-	TRBV6-1	CASSEVYRNHQPQHF	TGTGCCAGTAGTGAGGTCTACAGGAATCATCAGCCCCAGCATTTT
-	TRBJ2-1	TRBD2	TRBV20-1	CSAEAGGRTYNEQIF	TGCAGTGCCGAAGCGGGGGGAAGGACCTACAATGAACAGATCTTC
few	TRBJ2-3	-	TRBV11-2	CVSNLTDTQFF	TGTGTCAGTAACTTAACAGATACGCAGTTTTTT
-	TRBJ2-5	-	TRBV11-1	CASSLIQTETQYF	TGTGCCAGCAGCTTAATCCAGACGGAGACACAGTACTTC
-	TRBJ1-3	-	TRBV30	CAWIPVQGAVMGGNTIYF	TGTGCCTGGATCCCGGTTCAGGGAGCAGTTATGGGGGGAAACACCATATATTTT
-	TRBJ2-3	-	TRBV6-5	CTSCYQVASSTDTRYF	TGTACCAGCTGTTACCAGGTAGCCTCTAGCACAGATACGCGGTATTTT
-	TRBJ2-7	-	TRBV7-9	CANSRTQSYEQYF	TGTGCCAACAGCCGAACCCAGTCCTACGAGCAGTACTTC
-	TRBJ2-7	TRBD1	TRBV10-1	CASIGTDKFYEQYF	TGCGCCAGCATCGGGACAGACAAATTCTACGAGCAGTACTTC
-	TRBJ1-2	TRBD1	TRBV29-1	CSATATGSYGYTF	TGCAGCGCGACGGCGACAGGGAGCTATGGTTACACCTTC
-	TRBJ2-3	-	TRBV4-1	CASSQDRSGNQPQYF	TGCGCCAGCAGCCAAGATCGGTCAGGGAATCAGCCCCAGTATTTT
-	TRBJ1-2	-	TRBV11-1	CASSESGSTAKTF	TGTGCCAGTAGCGAAAGCGGGTCTACGGCTAAGACCTTC
-	TRBJ2-1	-	TRBV12-3/TRBV12-4	CVGKLEYNEQFF	TGTGTCGGTAAACTAGAGTACAATGAGCAGTTCTTC
-	TRBJ2-1	-	TRBV11-2	CASCLRSSGIDYNEQFF	TGTGCCAGCTGCTTAAGGTCCTCCGGGATTGACTACAATGAGCAGTTCTTC
-	TRBJ2-7	TRBD2	TRBV20-1	CSAATTSGSSYEEYF	TGCAGTGCTGCAACTACTAGCGGGAGCTCCTACGAGGAGTACTTC
-	TRBJ1-2	-	TRBV4-3	CANSQNPRSGMNYGYTF	TGCGCCAACAGCCAAAATCCCCGTAGTGGGATGAACTATGGCTACACCTTC
-	TRBJ2-1	-	TRBV11-2	CTSSLRPSGTDYNEQIF	TGTACCAGCAGCTTAAGGCCCTCCGGGACTGACTACAATGAGCAGATCTTC
-	TRBJ2-2	-	TRBV6-2/TRBV6-3	CASSYLYGELSF	TGTGCCAGCAGTTACTTGTACGGGGAGCTGTCTTTT
once	TRBJ2-3	-	TRBV11-2	CAINPGTEVSDTQYF	TGTGCCATCAACCCTGGGACCGAGGTTTCAGATACGCAGTATTTT
-	TRBJ1-2	-	TRBV5-4	CANSQQQGGSYSYTF	TGTGCCAACAGCCAACAACAGGGAGGTAGCTATAGCTACACCTTC